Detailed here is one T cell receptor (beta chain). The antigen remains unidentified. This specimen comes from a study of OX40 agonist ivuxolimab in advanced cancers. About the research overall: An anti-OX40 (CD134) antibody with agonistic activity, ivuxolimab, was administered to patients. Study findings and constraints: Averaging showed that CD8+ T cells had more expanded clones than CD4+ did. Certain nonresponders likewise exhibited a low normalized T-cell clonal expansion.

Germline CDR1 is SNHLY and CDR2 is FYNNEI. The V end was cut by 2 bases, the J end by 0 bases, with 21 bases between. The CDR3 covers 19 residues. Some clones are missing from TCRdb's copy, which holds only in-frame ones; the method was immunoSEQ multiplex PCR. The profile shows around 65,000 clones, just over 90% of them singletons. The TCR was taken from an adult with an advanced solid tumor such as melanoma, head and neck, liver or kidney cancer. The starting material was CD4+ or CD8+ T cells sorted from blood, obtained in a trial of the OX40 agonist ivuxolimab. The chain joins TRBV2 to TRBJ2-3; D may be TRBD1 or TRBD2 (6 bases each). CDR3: CASSEWGAATLSSTDTQYF. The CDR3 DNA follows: TGTGCCAGCAGTGAATGGGGGGCGGCTACCTTATCTAGCACAGATACGCAGTATTTT.